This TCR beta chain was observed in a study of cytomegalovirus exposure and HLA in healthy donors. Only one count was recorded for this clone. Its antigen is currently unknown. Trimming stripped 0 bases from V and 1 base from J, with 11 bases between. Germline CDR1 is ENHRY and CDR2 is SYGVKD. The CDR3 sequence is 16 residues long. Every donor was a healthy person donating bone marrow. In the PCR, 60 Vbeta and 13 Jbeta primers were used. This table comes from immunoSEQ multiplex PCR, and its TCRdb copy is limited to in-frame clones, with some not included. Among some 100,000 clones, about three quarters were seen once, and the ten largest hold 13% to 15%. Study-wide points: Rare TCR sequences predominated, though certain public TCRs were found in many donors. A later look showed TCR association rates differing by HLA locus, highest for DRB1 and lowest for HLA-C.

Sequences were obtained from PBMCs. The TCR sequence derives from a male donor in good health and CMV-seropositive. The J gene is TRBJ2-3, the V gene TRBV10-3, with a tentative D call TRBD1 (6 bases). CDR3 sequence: CAISESSGVGTDTQYF. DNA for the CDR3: TGTGCCATCAGTGAGTCGTCAGGGGTGGGCACAGATACGCAGTATTTT.